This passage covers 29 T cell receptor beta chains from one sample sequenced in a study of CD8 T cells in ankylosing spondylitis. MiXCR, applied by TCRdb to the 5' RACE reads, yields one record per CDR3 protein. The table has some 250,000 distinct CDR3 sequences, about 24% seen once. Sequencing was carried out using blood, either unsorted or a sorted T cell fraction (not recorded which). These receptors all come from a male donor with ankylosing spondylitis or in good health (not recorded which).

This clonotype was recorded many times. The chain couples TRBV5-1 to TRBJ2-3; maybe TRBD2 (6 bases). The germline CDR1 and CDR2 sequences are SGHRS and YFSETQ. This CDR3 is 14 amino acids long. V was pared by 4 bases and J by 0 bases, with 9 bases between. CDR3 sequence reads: CASSLEGSTDTQYF. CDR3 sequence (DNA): TGCGCCAGCAGCCTGGAGGGTAGCACAGATACGCAGTATTTT.

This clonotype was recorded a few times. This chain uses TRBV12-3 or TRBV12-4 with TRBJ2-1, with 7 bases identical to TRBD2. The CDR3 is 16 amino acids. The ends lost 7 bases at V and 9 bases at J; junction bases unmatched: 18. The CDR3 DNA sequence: TGTGCCAGCACCACGGCGGGGGTTCCCCACCTTGGTGAGCAGTTCTTC. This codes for CASTTAGVPHLGEQFF.

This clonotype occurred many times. The CDR3 loop reads CASSLTAFTGELFF. CDR3 DNA sequence: TGTGCCAGCAGCTTAACGGCGTTCACCGGGGAGCTGTTTTTT. The chain has TRBV7-2 and TRBJ2-2; no clear D. The CDR3 is made up of 14 amino acids. V gave up 2 bases and J gave up 4 bases, with 8 bases separating them. Germline CDR1 SGHTA, CDR2 FQGNSA.

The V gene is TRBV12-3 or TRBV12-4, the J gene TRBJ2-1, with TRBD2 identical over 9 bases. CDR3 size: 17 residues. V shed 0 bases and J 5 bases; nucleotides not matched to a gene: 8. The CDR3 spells CASSLASIAGANNEQFF. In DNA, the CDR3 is TGTGCCAGCAGTTTAGCCAGTATAGCGGGGGCCAACAATGAGCAGTTCTTC.

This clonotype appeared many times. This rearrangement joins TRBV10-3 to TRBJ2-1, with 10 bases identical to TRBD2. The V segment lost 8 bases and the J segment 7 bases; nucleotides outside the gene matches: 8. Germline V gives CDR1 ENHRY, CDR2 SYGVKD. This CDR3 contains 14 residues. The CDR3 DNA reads TGTGCCATCGCGCAGCGGGGGGGTTGGAATGAGCAGTTCTTC. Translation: CAIAQRGGWNEQFF.

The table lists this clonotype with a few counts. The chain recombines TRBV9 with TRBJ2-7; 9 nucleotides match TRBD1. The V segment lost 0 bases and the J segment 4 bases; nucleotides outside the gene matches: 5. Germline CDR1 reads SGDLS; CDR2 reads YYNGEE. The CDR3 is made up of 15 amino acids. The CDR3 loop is CASSVGSGQGYEQYF. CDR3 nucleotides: TGTGCCAGCAGCGTAGGGTCGGGACAGGGTTACGAGCAGTACTTC.

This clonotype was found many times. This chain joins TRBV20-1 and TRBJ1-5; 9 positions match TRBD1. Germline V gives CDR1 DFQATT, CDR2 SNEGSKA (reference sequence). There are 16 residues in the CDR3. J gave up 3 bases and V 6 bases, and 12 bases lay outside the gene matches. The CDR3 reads CSATPLTGGSNQPQHF. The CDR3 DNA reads TGCAGTGCCACCCCCCTGACAGGGGGATCCAATCAGCCCCAGCATTTT.

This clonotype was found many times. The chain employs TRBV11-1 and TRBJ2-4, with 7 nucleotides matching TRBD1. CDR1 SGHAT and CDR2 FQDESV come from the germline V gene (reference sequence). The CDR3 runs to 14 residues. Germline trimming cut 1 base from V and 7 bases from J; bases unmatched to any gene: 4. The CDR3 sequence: CASSLVVGGNIQYF. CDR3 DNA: TGTGCCAGCAGCTTAGTTGTAGGGGGCAACATTCAGTACTTC.

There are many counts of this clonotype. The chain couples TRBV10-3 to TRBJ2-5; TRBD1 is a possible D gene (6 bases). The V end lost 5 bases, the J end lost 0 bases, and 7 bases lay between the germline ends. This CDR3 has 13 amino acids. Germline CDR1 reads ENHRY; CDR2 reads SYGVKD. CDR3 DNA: TGTGCCATCAGTTGGACAGACCAAGAGACCCAGTACTTC. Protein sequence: CAISWTDQETQYF.

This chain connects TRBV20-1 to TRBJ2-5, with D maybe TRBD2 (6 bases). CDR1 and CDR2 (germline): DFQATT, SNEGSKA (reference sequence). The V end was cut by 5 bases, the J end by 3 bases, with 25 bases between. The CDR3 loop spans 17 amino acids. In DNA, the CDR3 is TGCAGTGCTGGAGTTGCCAAGGCTGGGGGGATCAAAGAGACCCAGTACTTC. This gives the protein CSAGVAKAGGIKETQYF.

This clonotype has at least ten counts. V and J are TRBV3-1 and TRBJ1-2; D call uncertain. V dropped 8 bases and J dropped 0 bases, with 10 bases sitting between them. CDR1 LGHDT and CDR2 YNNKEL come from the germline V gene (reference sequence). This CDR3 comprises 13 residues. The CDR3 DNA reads TGTGCCAGCGGAGGAGGAACTAACTATGGCTACACCTTC. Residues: CASGGGTNYGYTF.

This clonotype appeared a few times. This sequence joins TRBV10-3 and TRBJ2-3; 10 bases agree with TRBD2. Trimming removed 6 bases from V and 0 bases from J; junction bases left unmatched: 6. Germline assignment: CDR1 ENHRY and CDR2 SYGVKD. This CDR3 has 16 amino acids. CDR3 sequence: CAIRPGLAVSTDTQYF. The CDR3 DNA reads TGTGCCATCAGGCCCGGACTAGCGGTGAGCACAGATACGCAGTATTTT.

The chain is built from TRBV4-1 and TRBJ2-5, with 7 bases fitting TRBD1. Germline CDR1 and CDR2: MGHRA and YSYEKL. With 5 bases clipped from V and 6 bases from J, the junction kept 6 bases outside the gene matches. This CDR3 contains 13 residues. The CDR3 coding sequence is TGCGCCAGCAGCAAGGACAGGCTAAAGACCCAGTACTTC. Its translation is CASSKDRLKTQYF.

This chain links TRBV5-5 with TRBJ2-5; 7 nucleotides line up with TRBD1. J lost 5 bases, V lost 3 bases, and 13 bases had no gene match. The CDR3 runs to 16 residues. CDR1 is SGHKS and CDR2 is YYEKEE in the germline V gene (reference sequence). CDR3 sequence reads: CASSSTGQTRGETQYF. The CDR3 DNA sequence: TGTGCCAGCAGCTCCACGGGACAGACCCGCGGGGAGACCCAGTACTTC.

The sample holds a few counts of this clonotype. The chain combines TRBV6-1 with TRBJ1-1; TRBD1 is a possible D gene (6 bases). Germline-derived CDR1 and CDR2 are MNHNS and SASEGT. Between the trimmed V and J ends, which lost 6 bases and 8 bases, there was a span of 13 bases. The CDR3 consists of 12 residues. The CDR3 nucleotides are TGTGCCAGCAGAGAGACAGGAGACGAAGCTTTCTTT. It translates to CASRETGDEAFF.

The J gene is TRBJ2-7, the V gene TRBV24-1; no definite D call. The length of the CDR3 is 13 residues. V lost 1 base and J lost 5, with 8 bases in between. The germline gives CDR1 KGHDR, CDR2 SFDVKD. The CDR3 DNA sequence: TGTGCCACCAGTGATTTAACCAGAGACGAGCAGTACTTC. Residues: CATSDLTRDEQYF.

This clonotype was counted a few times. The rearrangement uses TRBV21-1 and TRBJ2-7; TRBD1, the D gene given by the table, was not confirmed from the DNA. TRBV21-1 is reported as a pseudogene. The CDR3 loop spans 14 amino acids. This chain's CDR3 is CASSEDRETYEQYF. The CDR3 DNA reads TGTGCCAGCAGCGAGGACCGGGAGACCTACGAGCAGTACTTC.

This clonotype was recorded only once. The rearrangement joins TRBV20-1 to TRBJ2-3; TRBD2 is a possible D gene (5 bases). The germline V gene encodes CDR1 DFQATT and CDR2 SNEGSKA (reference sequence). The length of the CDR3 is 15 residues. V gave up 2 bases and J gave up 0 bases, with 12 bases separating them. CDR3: CSARKGASSTDTQYF. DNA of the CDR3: TGCAGTGCTAGAAAGGGAGCCTCTAGCACAGATACGCAGTATTTT.

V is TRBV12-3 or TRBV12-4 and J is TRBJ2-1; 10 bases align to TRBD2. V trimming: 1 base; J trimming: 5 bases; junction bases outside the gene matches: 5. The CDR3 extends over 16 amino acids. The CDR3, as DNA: TGTGCCAGCAGTTTAGGGACTAGCGGCCTAAACAATGAGCAGTTCTTC. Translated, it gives CASSLGTSGLNNEQFF.

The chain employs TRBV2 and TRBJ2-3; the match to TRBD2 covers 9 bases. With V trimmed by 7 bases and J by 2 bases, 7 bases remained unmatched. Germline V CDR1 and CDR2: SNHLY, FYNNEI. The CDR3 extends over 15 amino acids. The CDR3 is CASTLRGGNTDTQYF. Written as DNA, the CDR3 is TGTGCCAGCACTCTGCGGGGGGGGAACACAGATACGCAGTATTTT.

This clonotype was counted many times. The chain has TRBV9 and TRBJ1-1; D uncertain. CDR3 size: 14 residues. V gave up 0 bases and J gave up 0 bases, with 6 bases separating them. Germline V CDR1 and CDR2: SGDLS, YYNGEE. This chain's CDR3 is CASSVGGMNTEAFF. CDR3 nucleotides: TGTGCCAGCAGCGTAGGTGGGATGAACACTGAAGCTTTCTTT.

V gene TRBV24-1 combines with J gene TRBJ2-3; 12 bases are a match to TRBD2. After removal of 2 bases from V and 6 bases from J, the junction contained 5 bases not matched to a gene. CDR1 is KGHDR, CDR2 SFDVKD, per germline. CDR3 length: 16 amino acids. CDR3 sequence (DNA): TGTGCCACCAGTGATTGGACTAGCGGGGAGGGGGATACGCAGTATTTT. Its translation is CATSDWTSGEGDTQYF.

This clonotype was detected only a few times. In DNA form, the CDR3 reads TGCAGTGCTAGAGGAAGAGAGGACAGGGGGAATTCACCCCTCCACTTT. Its protein is CSARGREDRGNSPLHF. The V call is TRBV20-1, the J call TRBJ1-6; the match to TRBD1 covers 10 bases. V was pared by 1 base and J by 7 bases, with 7 bases of the junction left unmatched. CDR3 length: 16 residues. CDR1 is DFQATT and CDR2 is SNEGSKA in the germline V gene (reference sequence).

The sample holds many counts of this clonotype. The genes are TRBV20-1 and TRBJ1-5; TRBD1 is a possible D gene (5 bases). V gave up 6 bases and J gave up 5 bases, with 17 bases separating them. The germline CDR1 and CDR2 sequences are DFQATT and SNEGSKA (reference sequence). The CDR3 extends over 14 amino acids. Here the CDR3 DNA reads TGCAGTGCGGCACTTGACGGGGGGTATCAGCCCCAGCATTTT. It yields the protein CSAALDGGYQPQHF.

CDR3 nucleotides: TGTGCCAGCAGCACAAGGGGAAGGTCTGGAAACACCATATATTTT. This translates into CASSTRGRSGNTIYF. The gene calls are TRBV12-3 or TRBV12-4 and TRBJ1-3; D possibly corresponds to TRBD1 (5 bases). Trimming removed 6 bases from V and 1 base from J, with 13 bases in between. This CDR3 spans 15 amino acids.

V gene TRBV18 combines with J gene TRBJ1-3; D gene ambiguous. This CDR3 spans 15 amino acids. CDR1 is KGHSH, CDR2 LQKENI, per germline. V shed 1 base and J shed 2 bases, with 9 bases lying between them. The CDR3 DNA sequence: TGTGCCAGCTCACCACTAGGAGAGGCTGGAAACACCATATATTTT. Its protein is CASSPLGEAGNTIYF. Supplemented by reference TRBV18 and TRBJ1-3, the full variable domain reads NAGVMQNPRHLVRRRGQEARLRCSPMKGHSHVYWYRQLPEEGLKFMVYLQKENIIDESGMPKERFSAEFPKEGPSILRIQQVVRGDSAAYFCASSPLGEAGNTIYFGEGSWLTVV.

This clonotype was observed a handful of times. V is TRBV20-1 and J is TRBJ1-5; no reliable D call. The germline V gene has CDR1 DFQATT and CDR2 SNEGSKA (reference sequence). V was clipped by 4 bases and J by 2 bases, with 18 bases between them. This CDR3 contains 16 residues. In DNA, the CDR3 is TGCAGTGCTACCCGGACGGGGTCGCAGGGCAATCAGCCCCAGCATTTT. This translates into CSATRTGSQGNQPQHF.

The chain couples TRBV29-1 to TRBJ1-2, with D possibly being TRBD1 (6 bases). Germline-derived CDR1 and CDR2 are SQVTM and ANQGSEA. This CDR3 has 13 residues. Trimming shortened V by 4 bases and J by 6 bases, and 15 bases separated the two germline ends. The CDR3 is CSVGSGARNGYTF. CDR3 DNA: TGCAGCGTTGGGTCAGGGGCTCGGAATGGCTACACCTTC.

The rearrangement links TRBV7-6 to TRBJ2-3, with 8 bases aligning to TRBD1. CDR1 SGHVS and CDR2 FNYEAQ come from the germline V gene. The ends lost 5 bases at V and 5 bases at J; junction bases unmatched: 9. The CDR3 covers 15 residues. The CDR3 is CASSLGGQAIDTQYF. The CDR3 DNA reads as TGTGCCAGCAGCCTAGGGGGACAGGCTATAGATACGCAGTATTTT.